Listed below are T cell receptor beta chains from one sample, sequenced in a study of T cell responses to AZD1222 COVID-19 vaccine. Produced via immunoSEQ multiplex PCR; TCRdb's table is partial and in-frame only. The sample lists approximately 270,000 clones, about 94% occurring once. The sequencing here drew on peripheral blood, taken 28 days after the second AZD1222 dose. These receptor sequences come from an adult who received the AZD1222 COVID-19 vaccine. Each CDR3 is given with its conserved first and last residue. The D gene is left open where the match is weak. Rows may omit the clone size; those that give it use once, few, many or a size class.

>.|TRBJ1-4|.|TRBV10-3
TGTGCCATCAGTGATGTTCCCGGGATGTCTAATGAAAAACTGTTTTTT
CAISDVPGMSNEKLFF
>.|TRBJ1-1|.|TRBV30
TGTGCCTGGAGTGTATCCAGTGAAGCTTTCTTT
CAWSVSSEAFF
>.|TRBJ2-2|.|TRBV20-1
TGCAGTGCTAGTAGGGGTACGACCGGGGAGCTGTTTTTT
CSASRGTTGELFF
>.|TRBJ1-1|once|TRBV28
TGTGCCAGCAGTTCTGGCTGGAGGACTGAAGCTTTCTTT
CASSSGWRTEAFF
>.|TRBJ1-5|.|TRBV5-1
TGCGCCAGCAGCTTGGATCCTGTGACTTGGAATCAGCCCCAGCATTTT
CASSLDPVTWNQPQHF
>.|TRBJ2-7|.|TRBV6-2/TRBV6-3
TGTGCCAGCAGCCCTCCTGGGCAGGCGCTCTCCTACGAGCAGTACTTC
CASSPPGQALSYEQYF
>.|TRBJ1-4|.|TRBV21-1
TGTGCCAGCATCAAAACCCCCCGAGGGGCTCCAATGAAAAAACTGTTTTTT
CASIKTPRGAPMKKLFF
>.|TRBJ1-6|once|TRBV3-1/TRBV3-2
TGTGCCAGCAGCCCGGAGGGGTCACCCCTCCACTTT
CASSPEGSPLHF
>TRBD2|TRBJ2-7|few|TRBV20-1
TGCAGTGCAAGTACGACGGGGGGTAACTACGAGCAGTACTTC
CSASTTGGNYEQYF
>.|TRBJ2-7|.|TRBV9
TGTGCCAGCAGCGTAAGTGGGGGGACGTCCTACGAGCAGTACTTC
CASSVSGGTSYEQYF
>.|TRBJ2-5|.|TRBV3-1/TRBV3-2
TGTGCCAGCAGCCAATGGGGGTCGGGGAACCAAGAGACCCAGTACTTC
CASSQWGSGNQETQYF
>.|TRBJ2-7|.|TRBV15
TGTGCCACCAGAAGTCGGTGGGGGGGGCAGGAGCAGTACTTC
CATRSRWGGQEQYF
>.|TRBJ1-1|.|TRBV18
TGTGCCAGCTCATACGGGGGTCCCGCGGTCACTGAAGCTTTCTTT
CASSYGGPAVTEAFF
>.|TRBJ2-2|.|TRBV6-2/TRBV6-3
TGTGCCAGCAGTTACCGGGGCAGGGCGGACACCGGGGAGCTGTTTTTT
CASSYRGRADTGELFF
>.|TRBJ1-6|.|TRBV3-1/TRBV3-2
TGTGCCAGCAGCCAAACCGGGACAAATAATTCACCCCTCCACTTT
CASSQTGTNNSPLHF
>.|TRBJ1-4|.|TRBV5-1
TGCGCCAGCAGCTCCGCCGGAGCTAATGAAAAACTGTTTTTT
CASSSAGANEKLFF
>.|TRBJ2-1|.|TRBV28
TGTGCCAGCAGTTTAACTAGAATAATCAATGAGCAGTTCTTC
CASSLTRIINEQFF
>.|TRBJ2-7|.|TRBV30
TGTGCCTGGAGCGTCCCGGGCTACGAGCAGTACTTC
CAWSVPGYEQYF
>TRBD1|TRBJ2-5|.|TRBV25-1
TGTGCCAGCAGTGAATTGACAGGGGAGTACCAAGAGACCCAGTACTTC
CASSELTGEYQETQYF
>.|TRBJ2-3|.|TRBV28
TGTGCCAGCACCGAGGGGTCAGATACGCAGTATTTT
CASTEGSDTQYF
>.|TRBJ1-1|.|TRBV11-3
TGTGCCAGCAGCCCGACAGGTGGAACTGAAGCTTTCTTT
CASSPTGGTEAFF
>.|TRBJ2-7|.|TRBV5-1
TGCGCCAGCAGCTTGAGTCTGGGGGGAAACTACGAGCAGTACTTC
CASSLSLGGNYEQYF
>.|TRBJ2-1|.|TRBV2
TGTGCCAGCAGTCTCCAGAGTTCATACAATGAGCAGTTCTTC
CASSLQSSYNEQFF
>.|TRBJ2-1|.|TRBV15
TGTGCCACCACCGTAGGCCTGAGGGGTGAGCAGTTCTTC
CATTVGLRGEQFF
>.|TRBJ2-7|.|TRBV2
TGTGCCAGCAGTCGTCAGCGGAGCTCCTACGAGCAGTACTTC
CASSRQRSSYEQYF
>.|TRBJ1-5|once|TRBV4-1
TGCGCCAGCAGCCTGAGCCGGGCCGGGAGCAATCAGCCCCAGCATTTT
CASSLSRAGSNQPQHF
>.|TRBJ1-1|.|TRBV23-1
TGCGCCAGCAGTCGTGTGGGGACTGAAGCTTTCTTT
CASSRVGTEAFF
>TRBD1|TRBJ2-5|.|TRBV11-2
TGTGCCAGCAGCCGACAGGGGGCCAAAGAGACCCAGTACTTC
CASSRQGAKETQYF
>TRBD2|TRBJ2-3|.|TRBV5-1
TGCGCCAGCAGGGAACTGACTAGCGGGAGCACAGATACGCAGTATTTT
CASRELTSGSTDTQYF
>.|TRBJ1-5|.|TRBV28
TGTGCCAGCAGTTTAGGAAATCAGCCCCAGCATTTT
CASSLGNQPQHF
>TRBD2|TRBJ2-7|once|TRBV11-2
TGTGCCAGCAGCTTAACGGGAGGCCCCTCGTACTTC
CASSLTGGPSYF